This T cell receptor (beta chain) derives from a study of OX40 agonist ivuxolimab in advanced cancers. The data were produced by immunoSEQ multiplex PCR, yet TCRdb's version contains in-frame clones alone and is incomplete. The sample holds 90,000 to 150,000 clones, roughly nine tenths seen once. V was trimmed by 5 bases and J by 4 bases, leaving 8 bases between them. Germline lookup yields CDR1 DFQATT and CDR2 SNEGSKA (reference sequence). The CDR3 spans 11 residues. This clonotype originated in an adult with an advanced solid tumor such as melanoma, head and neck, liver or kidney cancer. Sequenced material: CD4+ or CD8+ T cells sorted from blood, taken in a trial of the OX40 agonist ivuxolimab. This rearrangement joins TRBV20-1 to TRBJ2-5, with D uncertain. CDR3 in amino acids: CSARSGETQYF. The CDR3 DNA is TGCAGTGCTCGGTCCGGAGAGACCCAGTACTTC.